This T cell receptor (beta chain) was observed in a study of blood T cell repertoires in COVID-19. Across the whole study: The origin of the acute and convalescent COVID-19 samples was the United States, Italy and Spain. PBMCs, B-cell-depleted T cells, or T cells provided the cDNA or gDNA that made up the material.

In its sample, this clone was seen a few times. This CDR3 is 12 amino acids long. In germline, CDR1 is SGHDT, CDR2 YYEEEE. V shed 4 bases and J shed 13 bases, with 14 bases lying between them. In the original workflow: Amplification from reference gene primers served as the basis for estimated nucleated cell counts. The table came from immunoSEQ multiplex PCR; TCRdb's copy has only in-frame clones and leaves some out. That table furnishes V, J and clone size, whereas the DNA furnished D and trimming. The sample carries about 350,000 clones, more than 70% recorded once. Seattle's cohort entered during active infection and was followed longitudinally.

Specimen: peripheral blood. The receptor's source is an older woman with COVID-19, enrolled during active disease. V is TRBV5-6 and J is TRBJ2-2, with D perhaps matching TRBD1 (6 bases). The CDR3 nucleotides are TGTGCCAGCAGCGGAAGCACAGGGAGGCTGTTTTTT. Translation gives CASSGSTGRLFF.